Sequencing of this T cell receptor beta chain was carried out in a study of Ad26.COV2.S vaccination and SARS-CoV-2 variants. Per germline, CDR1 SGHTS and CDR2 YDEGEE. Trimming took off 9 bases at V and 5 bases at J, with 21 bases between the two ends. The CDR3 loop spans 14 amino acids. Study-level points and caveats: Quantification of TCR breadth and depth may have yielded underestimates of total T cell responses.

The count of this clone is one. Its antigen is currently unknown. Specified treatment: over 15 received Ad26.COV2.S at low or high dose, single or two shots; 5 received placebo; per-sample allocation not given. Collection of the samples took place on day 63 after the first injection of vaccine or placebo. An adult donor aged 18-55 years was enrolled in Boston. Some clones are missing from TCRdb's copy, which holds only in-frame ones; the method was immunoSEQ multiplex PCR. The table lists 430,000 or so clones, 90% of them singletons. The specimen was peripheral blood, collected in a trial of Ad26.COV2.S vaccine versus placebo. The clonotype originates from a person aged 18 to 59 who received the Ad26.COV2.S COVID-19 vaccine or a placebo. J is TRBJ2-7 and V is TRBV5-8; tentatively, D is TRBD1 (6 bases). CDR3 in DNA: TGTGCCACCAAAGTCCACAGGGACGGCGACGAGCAGTACTTC. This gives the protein CATKVHRDGDEQYF. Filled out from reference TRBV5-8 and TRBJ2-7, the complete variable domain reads EAGVTQSPTHLIKTRGQQATLRCSPISGHTSVYWYQQALGLGLQFLLWYDEGEERNRGNFPPRFSGRQFPNYSSELNVNALELEDSALYLCATKVHRDGDEQYFGPGTRLTVT.